This TCR beta chain emerged from a study of CD4 T cell repertoires in COVID-19. Sequencing used immunoSEQ multiplex PCR; TCRdb keeps in-frame clones, though not all of them. This sample has 8,400 or so clones; under 90% occur once, and the top ten carry around 2.1%. No culture step preceded sequencing of the ex vivo isolated memory T cells. Trimming left V 6 bases short and J 6 bases short, with 15 bases between. The CDR3 covers 14 residues. Germline CDR1 reads SNHLY; CDR2 reads FYNNEI. Sequenced material: effector memory CD4+ T cells from blood, taken before the COVID-19 pandemic. The receptor comes from a human donor who had COVID-19. The V call is TRBV2, the J call TRBJ2-1; possibly TRBD2 for D (5 bases). The CDR3 coding sequence is TGTGCCAGCAGATCCTGGGGAGATGGCAATGAGCAGTTCTTC. Translating gives CASRSWGDGNEQFF.